These T cell receptor beta chains were read from a single sample in a study of metastatic and nonmetastatic thyroid tumors. TCRdb re-called the PCR reads through MiXCR. This repertoire shows about 15,000 clones, 3.5% to 4.5% found once; its top ten account for around a quarter. Input material: tumor tissue. The receptors were sampled from a female donor with papillary thyroid cancer or a benign thyroid nodule (not recorded which). Some clones in this sample may be carry-over from other donors' samples. CDR3s include the opening cysteine and the closing phenylalanine or tryptophan. Fields, in order: D gene, J gene, V gene, clone size, CDR3 DNA, CDR3 protein. The D gene is left open where the match is weak. Size tells how often a clone was seen (once, few, many) or the class of an expanded clone, and some rows leave it out.

D: .
J: TRBJ1-1
V: TRBV6-4
size: few
DNA: TGTGCCAGCACCCATGGGGGGGCGTCCACTGAAGCTTTCTTT
CDR3: CASTHGGASTEAFF

D: .
J: TRBJ1-5
V: TRBV6-2/TRBV6-3
size: few
DNA: TGTGCCAGCAGTTATCGGGGAGGAGGCAATCAGCCCCAGCATTTT
CDR3: CASSYRGGGNQPQHF

D: .
J: TRBJ2-3
V: TRBV12-3/TRBV12-4
size: few
DNA: TGTGCCATCAGTTTAGGGCCAAACGAGCCCCCAGATACGCAGTATTTT
CDR3: CAISLGPNEPPDTQYF

D: TRBD1
J: TRBJ2-5
V: TRBV25-1
size: .
DNA: TGTGCCAGCAGTGTCCCGGGACAGGGAGGTGAGACCCAGTACTTC
CDR3: CASSVPGQGGETQYF

D: .
J: TRBJ2-6
V: TRBV27
size: .
DNA: TGTGCCAGCAGTCTAGATAACTCTGGGGCCAACGTCCTGACTTTC
CDR3: CASSLDNSGANVLTF

D: .
J: TRBJ2-2
V: TRBV27
size: few
DNA: TGTGCCAGCAGTTTGTGCAGGGCGGACGGGGAGCTGTTTTTT
CDR3: CASSLCRADGELFF

D: TRBD1
J: TRBJ2-7
V: TRBV4-3
size: .
DNA: TGCGCCAGCAGCCAGGACAGGGGGCTCTACGAGCAGTACTTC
CDR3: CASSQDRGLYEQYF

D: TRBD2
J: TRBJ2-5
V: TRBV2
size: .
DNA: TGTGCCAGCAGAGCGGGAGGAGAGACCCAGTACTTC
CDR3: CASRAGGETQYF

D: TRBD2
J: TRBJ2-7
V: TRBV2
size: medium-sized
DNA: TGTGCCAGCACAACGAGAGCGGGAGTCGGCTACGAGCAGTACTTC
CDR3: CASTTRAGVGYEQYF

D: .
J: TRBJ1-2
V: TRBV28
size: few
DNA: TGTGCCAGCAGCAAAAGGGGGTGGGGCTATGGCTACACCTTC
CDR3: CASSKRGWGYGYTF

D: .
J: TRBJ1-3
V: TRBV5-1
size: .
DNA: TGCGCCAGCAGCTTGGGACAAACCTTCTCTGGAAACACCATATATTTT
CDR3: CASSLGQTFSGNTIYF

D: .
J: TRBJ2-2
V: TRBV6-5
size: few
DNA: TGTGCCAGCAGTCACAGGGACGGGGAGCTGTTTTTT
CDR3: CASSHRDGELFF

D: .
J: TRBJ1-2
V: TRBV12-3/TRBV12-4
size: many
DNA: TGTGCCAGCAGCCGGACGGGGCTCTATGGCTACACCTTC
CDR3: CASSRTGLYGYTF

D: .
J: TRBJ1-3
V: TRBV20-1
size: medium-sized
DNA: TGCAGTGCTCCAGGGGAAGCTGGAAACACCATATATTTT
CDR3: CSAPGEAGNTIYF

D: .
J: TRBJ2-7
V: TRBV28
size: few
DNA: TGTGCCAGCAGTCGCGGAGAGCCAGGCGAGCAGTACTTC
CDR3: CASSRGEPGEQYF